The 29 T cell receptor beta chains presented below share a single source sample, sequenced in a study of identical twins (dated by TCRdb to 2016 to 2018). The library was produced with 5' RACE. The sequencer was an Illumina HiSeq 2000. TCRdb took the public reads, trimmed them with fastp at Q25, ran MiXCR for clone calling and kept in-frame beta chains. When rows share a CDR3 protein, they turn into one entry using the most common DNA and genes. This sample lists around 1.7 million distinct CDR3 sequences; roughly 35% were detected once. Under 0.35% of the sample belongs to the ten largest clones. Sequencing used cord blood. These receptors were obtained from a newborn girl in good health.

This clonotype was seen only a few times. The gene calls are TRBV6-1 and TRBJ1-2; D is perhaps TRBD1 (6 bases). Between the trimmed V and J ends, which lost 6 bases and 2 bases, there was a span of 10 bases. This CDR3 is 13 amino acids long. Germline CDR1 is MNHNS and CDR2 is SASEGT. CDR3 loop: CASRRDNNYGYTF. CDR3 nucleotides: TGTGCCAGCAGGAGGGACAACAACTATGGCTACACCTTC.

Only a few counts were recorded for this clonotype. The V call is TRBV12-3 or TRBV12-4, the J call TRBJ2-1; D perhaps matches TRBD1 (5 bases). The J call may be incorrect, as the DNA end agrees better with TRBJ2-7. This CDR3 spans 15 amino acids. Here the CDR3 DNA reads TGTGCCAGCAGTTTATACTGGGGCTCCTACAATGAGCAGTACTTC. This sequence encodes CASSLYWGSYNEQYF.

This clonotype was seen a single time. The chain uses TRBV2 and TRBJ1-1; no clear D. Germline V gives CDR1 SNHLY, CDR2 FYNNEI. Deletions cut 8 bases from V and 1 base from J, with 11 bases between. CDR3 length: 13 amino acids. The CDR3 spells CASGSPTNTEAFF. The CDR3 DNA sequence: TGTGCCAGCGGGTCACCAACGAACACTGAAGCTTTCTTT.

As concerns this clonotype: The junction does not match germline at one end; this may be a read error. The CDR3 region is CASSLGGTGNTETFF. Here the CDR3 DNA reads TGTGCCAGCAGCCTAGGGGGGACTGGGAACACTGAAACTTTCTTT. The V call is TRBV6-5, the J call TRBJ1-1; a weak D match, TRBD1 (6 bases). Germline V lookup: CDR1 MNHEY, CDR2 SVGAGI. CDR3 length: 15 amino acids.

This clonotype has a single count. This chain connects TRBV20-1 to TRBJ2-4; D call uncertain. The DNA end is more similar to TRBJ2-7, so the J call may be wrong. The CDR3 runs to 11 residues. Germline CDR1 DFQATT, CDR2 SNEGSKA (reference sequence). The CDR3 reads CSARLAHEQYF. The CDR3 DNA sequence: TGCAGTGCTAGATTAGCCCACGAGCAGTACTTC.

V usage is TRBV15 and J usage is TRBJ1-2; D might be TRBD1 (6 bases). The CDR3 contains 13 residues. CDR1 LNHNV and CDR2 YYDKDF come from the germline V gene (reference sequence). Trimming took off 0 bases at V and 6 bases at J, with 8 bases between the two ends. CDR3 in amino acids: CATSRDKGDGYTF. The CDR3 DNA reads as TGTGCCACCAGCAGAGATAAGGGGGATGGCTACACCTTC.

As concerns this clonotype: Possible read error: a much larger clone is one base away. The chain has TRBV27 and TRBJ2-3, with D possibly TRBD2 on 6 matching bases. Germline V CDR1 and CDR2: MNHEY, SMNVEV (reference sequence). CDR3 length equals 13 residues. In nucleotides, the CDR3 is TGTGCCGGCAGTTTTAAGGGAGGAGATACGCAGTATTTT. Protein sequence: CAGSFKGGDTQYF.

This clonotype was counted many times. The rearrangement joins TRBV7-2 to TRBJ1-6; D ambiguous. This CDR3 is built from 16 residues. Germline CDR1 reads SGHTA; CDR2 reads FQGNSA. Trimming shortened V by 0 bases and J by 3 bases, and 9 bases separated the two germline ends. The CDR3 DNA is TGTGCCAGCAGCTTAGCGTCCGGGGTCTATAATTCACCCCTCCACTTT. It codes for CASSLASGVYNSPLHF.

The V and J genes are TRBV10-3 and TRBJ2-1; D might be TRBD2 (6 bases). The J call is doubtful: the DNA matches TRBJ2-7 better. Germline values: CDR1 ENHRY, CDR2 SYGVKD. There are 15 residues in the CDR3. The CDR3 region is CAISEGTSNYNEQYF. CDR3 coding DNA: TGTGCCATCAGTGAAGGAACTAGCAACTACAATGAGCAGTACTTC.

This clonotype occurred a few times. This chain links TRBV24-1 with TRBJ2-1; 7 bases are a match to TRBD2. From germline, CDR1 is KGHDR and CDR2 SFDVKD. This CDR3 has 16 amino acids. V dropped 4 bases and J dropped 0; count of bases not matched to a gene: 5. The chain's CDR3 is CATSDPSGGSYNEQFF. The CDR3 DNA is TGTGCCACCAGTGACCCTAGCGGCGGCTCCTACAATGAGCAGTTCTTC.

This clonotype was found once. CDR3 sequence reads: CASSPYIGGALRDSPLHF. The CDR3 region has the DNA TGTGCCAGCAGTCCATACATAGGGGGGGCGCTAAGGGATTCACCCCTCCACTTT. J is TRBJ1-6 and V is TRBV27, with a weak D call TRBD1 (6 bases). Trimming removed 5 bases from V and 8 bases from J, with 25 bases in between. Per germline, CDR1 MNHEY and CDR2 SMNVEV (reference sequence). This CDR3 is built from 18 residues.

V usage is TRBV20-1 and J usage is TRBJ2-7; D unresolved. Trimming removed 0 bases at V and 3 bases at J, with 12 bases between. The CDR3 loop spans 14 amino acids. Germline loops: CDR1 DFQATT, CDR2 SNEGSKA (reference sequence). The chain's CDR3 is CSAREGAVLYEQYF. CDR3 DNA: TGCAGTGCTAGAGAAGGCGCGGTCCTCTACGAGCAGTACTTC.

Comment on this clonotype: At one end, the junction sequence differs from germline, possibly due to a read error. The chain recombines TRBV5-4 with TRBJ2-1; 11 nucleotides line up with TRBD1. This CDR3 is 15 amino acids long. The germline gives CDR1 SGHNT, CDR2 YYREEE (reference sequence). In DNA form, the CDR3 reads TGTGTCAGCAGCTTGGAAGGGACAGGGGGAAATGAGCAGTTCTTC. Translating gives CVSSLEGTGGNEQFF.

The chain couples TRBV6-1 to TRBJ1-5; TRBD1 matches 9 bases. This CDR3 contains 16 residues. V dropped 6 bases and J dropped 5; count of bases not matched to a gene: 11. Looked up from germline, CDR1 is MNHNS and CDR2 is SASEGT. This CDR3 reads CASRGQGAPGDQPQHF. The CDR3 nucleotides are TGTGCCAGCAGGGGACAGGGCGCACCAGGGGATCAGCCCCAGCATTTT.

There are a few counts of this clonotype. The chain has TRBV19 and TRBJ2-7, with D unresolved. With 3 bases removed from V and 6 bases from J, the gap between germline ends came to 9 bases. The CDR3 is made up of 12 amino acids. CDR1 and CDR2 (germline): LNHDA, SQIVND (reference sequence). The CDR3 reads CASSIPGSEQYF. DNA for the CDR3: TGTGCCAGTAGTATCCCAGGTTCCGAGCAGTACTTC.

In this sample, this clonotype turned up a few times. The rearrangement uses TRBV11-2 and TRBJ1-1, with D perhaps matching TRBD1 (5 bases). V was pared by 2 bases and J by 2 bases, with 9 bases between. The CDR3 is made up of 14 amino acids. Germline CDR1 and CDR2: SGHAT and FQNNGV. The DNA of the CDR3 is TGTGCCAGCAGCTTACGACGGGACAACACTGAAGCTTTCTTT. Protein product: CASSLRRDNTEAFF.

The V and J genes are TRBV2 and TRBJ2-7, with D maybe TRBD2 (5 bases). This CDR3 is built from 12 residues. Germline CDR1 and CDR2: SNHLY and FYNNEI. V was trimmed by 4 bases and J by 7 bases, leaving 11 bases between them. This CDR3 reads CASSALDNEQYF. As DNA, the CDR3 is TGTGCCAGCAGTGCACTAGACAATGAGCAGTACTTC.

This clonotype was recorded a few times. J is TRBJ2-3 and V is TRBV9; D possibly corresponds to TRBD2 (7 bases). The germline V and J ends were trimmed by 2 bases and 2 bases, with 15 bases remaining between them. Germline V gene sequence: CDR1 SGDLS, CDR2 YYNGEE. This CDR3 comprises 16 residues. As DNA, the CDR3 is TGTGCCAGCAGCGTGGGGGGGCGGGGGATCACAGATACGCAGTATTTT. Translating gives CASSVGGRGITDTQYF.

Comment on this clonotype: A much larger clone is a single base away; this may be a read error. The J gene is TRBJ2-5, the V gene TRBV29-1; TRBD1 matches at 8 bases. Unmatched junction bases numbered 11, after V lost 3 bases and J lost 11 bases. The CDR3 spans 13 residues. Germline-derived CDR1 and CDR2 are SQVTM and ANQGSEA. CDR3 sequence (DNA): TGCAGCGTTGACGGACAGGGTTACAATGAGCAGTACTTC. Translating gives CSVDGQGYNEQYF.

This chain joins TRBV7-9 and TRBJ1-4; D is unclear. The CDR3 contains 14 residues. The germline CDR1 and CDR2 sequences are SEHNR and FQNEAQ (reference sequence). Trimming removed 5 bases from V and 5 bases from J, with 12 bases in between. The CDR3 reads CASSRDTGNEKLFF. Written as DNA, the CDR3 is TGTGCCAGCAGCCGAGACACGGGAAATGAAAAACTGTTTTTT.

The chain combines TRBV20-1 with TRBJ2-1; TRBD2 matches 14 bases. The CDR3 is 18 amino acids. Germline V CDR1 and CDR2: DFQATT, SNEGSKA (reference sequence). With 2 bases clipped from V and 3 bases from J, the junction kept 9 bases outside the gene matches. CDR3 nucleotide sequence: TGCAGTGCTAGAAGGGGACTAGCGGGAGAGTATTACTACAATGAGCAGTTCTTC. Translated, it gives CSARRGLAGEYYYNEQFF.

This clonotype has just one count. The germline gene is not matched at one end of the junction; a read error may be the cause. The chain couples TRBV13 to TRBJ1-2, with 9 bases identical to TRBD1. The CDR3 is 15 residues long. Germline V CDR1 and CDR2: PRHDT, FYEKMQ (reference sequence). CDR3 in amino acids: CVSSSDRGSVYGYTF. CDR3 in DNA: TGTGTCAGCAGCTCTGACAGGGGGTCGGTCTATGGCTACACCTTC. Based on the CDR3 plus reference TRBV13 and TRBJ1-2, the full variable domain is AAGVIQSPRHLIKEKRETATLKCYPIPRHDTVYWYQQGPGQDPQFLISFYEKMQSDKGSIPDRFSAQQFSDYHSELNMSSLELGDSALYFCVSSSDRGSVYGYTFGSGTRLTVV.

The CDR3, as DNA: TGTGCCAGCAGTGACCACAGGGAGAAAGAGACCCAGTACTTC. Translation gives CASSDHREKETQYF. This chain connects TRBV6-6 to TRBJ2-5; D is perhaps TRBD1 (6 bases). Trimming stripped 5 bases from V and 3 bases from J, with 13 bases between. The CDR3 extends over 14 amino acids. Germline values: CDR1 MNHNY, CDR2 SVGAGI (reference sequence).

Here the CDR3 DNA reads TGTGCCAGCCAGAGGGACACTGAAGCTTTCTTT. This translates into CASQRDTEAFF. This chain connects TRBV7-9 to TRBJ1-1; D remains ambiguous. Germline V gene data show CDR1 as SEHNR and CDR2 as FQNEAQ (reference sequence). V lost 8 bases and J lost 3, with 7 bases in between. This CDR3 has 11 residues.

This clonotype was detected only a few times. The chain recombines TRBV30 with TRBJ1-5; D is perhaps TRBD1 (5 bases). The V gene lost 4 bases and the J gene lost 0 bases, with 16 bases spanning the gap. The CDR3 has 16 amino acids. The germline V gene encodes CDR1 GTSNPN and CDR2 SVGIG (reference sequence). DNA for the CDR3: TGTGCCTGGAAGGATGGAGGGACCGGTAGCAATCAGCCCCAGCATTTT. This codes for CAWKDGGTGSNQPQHF.

As to this clonotype: A junction boundary mismatches the germline segment, possibly from a read error. This rearrangement joins TRBV9 to TRBJ2-3; D possibly corresponds to TRBD2 (6 bases). Germline V gives CDR1 SGDLS, CDR2 YYNGEE. This CDR3 is 14 amino acids long. The CDR3 here is CARSVGAGKDTQYF. The CDR3 nucleotides are TGTGCCCGCAGCGTAGGTGCGGGGAAGGATACGCAGTATTTT.

The chain has TRBV11-2 and TRBJ2-4, with 9 bases identical to TRBD1. Germline V gene lookup returns CDR1 SGHAT and CDR2 FQNNGV. The CDR3 is 13 residues long. V lost 10 bases, J lost 13 bases, and 14 bases stayed unmatched. CDR3: CATTGTGNWEQYF. The CDR3, as DNA: TGTGCCACCACCGGGACAGGGAATTGGGAGCAGTACTTC.

This clonotype was recorded once. The chain links TRBV20-1 to TRBJ1-2; TRBD1 agrees at 8 bases. V shed 2 bases, J shed 4 bases, and the junction held 12 bases outside the gene matches. Germline loops: CDR1 DFQATT, CDR2 SNEGSKA (reference sequence). The CDR3 is 16 residues long. CDR3 protein: CSARRRGLTHFYGYTF. CDR3 nucleotide sequence: TGCAGTGCTAGACGCAGGGGGCTAACCCATTTCTATGGCTACACCTTC.

The V call is TRBV6-6, the J call TRBJ1-6; maybe TRBD1 (6 bases). Trimming left V 2 bases short and J 6 bases short, with 14 bases between. The CDR3 runs to 16 residues. Germline CDR1 MNHNY, CDR2 SVGAGI (reference sequence). CDR3: CASSYPGGGRNSPLHF. CDR3 nucleotides: TGTGCCAGCAGTTACCCTGGCGGGGGGCGTAATTCACCCCTCCACTTT.